A selection of T cell receptor beta chains follows, all from one sample in a study of blood T cell repertoires in COVID-19. Clones were sequenced by immunoSEQ multiplex PCR, and TCRdb holds only the in-frame ones, with some missing. The table has fewer than 350,000 clones, around 90% seen once. The specimen sequenced was PBMCs or T cells enriched from blood (not recorded which). The receptors were gathered from a woman in her 30s who had recovered from COVID-19. Each CDR3 is given with its conserved first and last residue. Fields, in order: clone size, V gene, J gene, D gene, CDR3 DNA, CDR3 protein. D genes are given only for firm matches. Rows may omit the clone size; those that give it use once, few, many or a size class.

NA	TRBV5-1	TRBJ1-1	NA	TGCGCCAGCAGCTTGTGGTCTGGGGGCAGGAACACTGAAGCTTTCTTT	CASSLWSGGRNTEAFF
NA	TRBV28	TRBJ1-2	NA	TGTGCCAGCACCCCCTACACGGGAGCTAACTATGGCTACACCTTC	CASTPYTGANYGYTF
NA	TRBV27	TRBJ1-2	TRBD1	TGTGCCAGCAGTTTACGATCATGGGACAGGGTTGGCTACACCTTC	CASSLRSWDRVGYTF
NA	TRBV14	TRBJ1-2	NA	TGTGCCAGCAGCAAAACATCAGACACCTTCTATGGCTACACCTTC	CASSKTSDTFYGYTF
NA	TRBV27	TRBJ1-1	NA	TGTGCCAGCAGTTTAGGGCGCTGGGACACCTCTACTGAAGCTTTCTTT	CASSLGRWDTSTEAFF
NA	TRBV2	TRBJ2-3	NA	TGTGCCAGCAGTGAAGCGAACGTCAGGACAGATACGCAGTATTTT	CASSEANVRTDTQYF
NA	TRBV7-2	TRBJ2-2	TRBD2	TGTGCCAGCAGCCGCCGAGTCCCGGGACTAGCGGCGAACACCGGGGAGCTGTTTTTT	CASSRRVPGLAANTGELFF
NA	TRBV24-1	TRBJ2-1	TRBD1	TGTGCCACCACCCCTGGGACAGGGGGCCGCAATGAGCAGTTCTTC	CATTPGTGGRNEQFF
NA	TRBV24-1	TRBJ2-1	NA	TGTGCCACCAGTGATTTTGTCAGGGGATACAATGAGCAGTTCTTC	CATSDFVRGYNEQFF
NA	TRBV19	TRBJ1-2	TRBD1	TGTGCCAGTAGTTTCTGGGGGGGACAGGGATCCGGCTATGGCTACACCTTC	CASSFWGGQGSGYGYTF
once	TRBV28	TRBJ2-1	TRBD1	TGTGCCAGCAGGCCGGACAGGGGTCAAGATGAGCAGTTCTTC	CASRPDRGQDEQFF
NA	TRBV6-4	TRBJ2-1	TRBD2	TGTGCCAGCAGCGCTACTAGCGGGGGCTACAATGAGCAGTTCTTC	CASSATSGGYNEQFF
NA	TRBV30	TRBJ2-2	NA	TGTGCCTGGAGTGAACCGGACTTACCCGCGAACACCGGGGAGCTGTTTTTT	CAWSEPDLPANTGELFF
NA	TRBV9	TRBJ2-1	TRBD2	TGTGCCAGCAGCCCCACGTGGGGGGAGGGGAAGTTCTTC	CASSPTWGEGKFF
few	TRBV9	TRBJ2-7	NA	TGTGCCAGCAGCGTAGGGGAGGGGGACGAGCAGTACTTC	CASSVGEGDEQYF
NA	TRBV28	TRBJ1-1	NA	TGTGCCAGCAGTTTTGCAGGGTCCTACACTGAAGCTTTCTTT	CASSFAGSYTEAFF
NA	TRBV4-1	TRBJ2-1	NA	TGCGCCAGCAGCCAAGATTGGGTCAGCGGCTCCTACAATGAGCAGTTCTTC	CASSQDWVSGSYNEQFF
NA	TRBV28	TRBJ1-6	NA	TGTGCCAGCAGTTTAGGGGTTCCGGGTGCGGGGTTTAATTCACCCCTCCACTTT	CASSLGVPGAGFNSPLHF
NA	TRBV6-5	TRBJ1-2	TRBD1	TGTGCCAGCAGTTACTCGACAGGGAACGACTATGGCTACACCTTC	CASSYSTGNDYGYTF
once	TRBV5-5	TRBJ2-7	NA	TGTGCCAGCAGCTTGTACCTACCCACCTACGAGCAGTACTTC	CASSLYLPTYEQYF
NA	TRBV5-1	TRBJ2-2	TRBD1	TGCGCCAGCAGCCTCTCCCCTACAGGGGGCGGGTCCGGGGAGCTGTTTTTT	CASSLSPTGGGSGELFF
NA	TRBV5-4	TRBJ2-5	TRBD2	TGTGCCTTTCGCGCGGGGGTGGTGGCCCAAGAGACCCAGTACTTC	CAFRAGVVAQETQYF
NA	TRBV28	TRBJ1-5	NA	TGTGCCAGCAGTCTAGCGGGGGCAGGCAATCAGCCCCAGCATTTT	CASSLAGAGNQPQHF
once	TRBV5-1	TRBJ2-5	NA	TGCGCCAGCTATAGAGTCATCGGGGAGACCCAGTACTTC	CASYRVIGETQYF
NA	TRBV19	TRBJ1-3	NA	TGTGCCAGTAGTATACGTTCGAGTCCCGACATCTCGAATTTT	CASSIRSSPDISNF
NA	TRBV3-1/TRBV3-2	TRBJ1-1	NA	TGTGCCAGCAGCCACGGAGGGGACACTGAAGCTTTCTTT	CASSHGGDTEAFF
NA	TRBV6-5	TRBJ1-2	NA	TGTGCCAGCAGCCAACCGACAGTAGGAGGCTACACCTTC	CASSQPTVGGYTF
NA	TRBV28	TRBJ1-5	NA	TGTGCCAGCAGTTTATCAGGGGAAGGGGATCAGCCCCAGCATTTT	CASSLSGEGDQPQHF
NA	TRBV20-1	TRBJ1-5	NA	TGCAGTGCTAGAGAGGGCCAGCCCCAGCATTTT	CSAREGQPQHF
once	TRBV21-1	TRBJ1-5	NA	TGTGCCAGCAGCCAGGGACAGGGGGCTTTCGTGAGCAATCAGCCCCAGCATTTT	CASSQGQGAFVSNQPQHF
NA	TRBV28	TRBJ2-5	TRBD1	TGTGCCAGCAGCCCGGACAGGGGGATTACGGAGACCCAGTACTTC	CASSPDRGITETQYF
NA	TRBV2	TRBJ1-4	NA	TGTGCCAGCAAGATAAAGGACTATAATGAAAAACTGTTTTTT	CASKIKDYNEKLFF
NA	TRBV28	TRBJ2-2	NA	TGTGCCAGCAGTTTAATAGGGGGTGGCGGGGAGCTGTTTTTT	CASSLIGGGGELFF
NA	TRBV30	TRBJ1-3	NA	TGTGCCTGGAGTGCAGTGGGAAACACCATATATTTT	CAWSAVGNTIYF
NA	TRBV5-1	TRBJ1-1	TRBD1	TGCGCCAGCAGCTTATCTCCGGGGACAGGGAACACTGAAGCTTTCTTT	CASSLSPGTGNTEAFF
NA	TRBV7-9	TRBJ2-7	TRBD2	TGTGCCAGCAGCTTAGCGGGAGGGAAGCAGTACTTC	CASSLAGGKQYF
NA	TRBV23-1	TRBJ2-1	TRBD2	TGCGCCAGCAGTCAATCTGGACTAGCGCTCCCCTACAATGAGCAGTTCTTC	CASSQSGLALPYNEQFF
NA	TRBV25-1	TRBJ2-5	NA	TGTGCCAGCAGTGAACCCCAACTCCGACTGAGTGGAGAGACCCAGTACTTC	CASSEPQLRLSGETQYF
NA	TRBV18	TRBJ1-1	NA	TGTGCCAGCTCACCACTGGCGGAGAACACTGAAGCTTTCTTT	CASSPLAENTEAFF
NA	TRBV7-3	TRBJ2-6	TRBD1	TGTGCCAGCAGCTTAACGGGTGGGACAGCTGGGGCCAACGTCCTGACTTTC	CASSLTGGTAGANVLTF
NA	TRBV5-1	TRBJ2-3	TRBD2	TGCGCCAGCAGCCCGGGACTAGGGGGAGATACGCAGTATTTT	CASSPGLGGDTQYF
NA	TRBV9	TRBJ2-1	TRBD2	TGTGCCAGCAGCGAGGGAGCGGGAGCTAGTAATGAGCAGTTCTTC	CASSEGAGASNEQFF
many	TRBV19	TRBJ1-5	TRBD1	TGTGCCAGTAGTATGGGGACAGGTTATAGCAATCAGCCCCAGCATTTT	CASSMGTGYSNQPQHF
NA	TRBV13	TRBJ1-6	NA	TGTGCCAGCAGCTTAGGCGCAGGGCGGGGGAATTCACCCCTCCACTTT	CASSLGAGRGNSPLHF